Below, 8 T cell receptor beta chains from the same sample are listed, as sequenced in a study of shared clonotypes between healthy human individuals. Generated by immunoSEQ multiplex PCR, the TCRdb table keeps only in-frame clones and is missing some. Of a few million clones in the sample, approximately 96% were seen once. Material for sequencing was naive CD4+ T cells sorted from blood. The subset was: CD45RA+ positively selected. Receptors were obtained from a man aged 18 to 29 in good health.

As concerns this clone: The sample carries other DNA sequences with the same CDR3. CDR3 sequence: CASSPLTGQETQYF. The CDR3 bases are TGTGCCAGCTCACCACTCACAGGCCAAGAGACCCAGTACTTC. This chain connects TRBV18 to TRBJ2-5; possible D gene TRBD1, 5 bases. The germline V gene has CDR1 KGHSH and CDR2 LQKENI. Trimming removed 1 base at V and 1 base at J, with 7 bases between. The CDR3 totals 14 residues.

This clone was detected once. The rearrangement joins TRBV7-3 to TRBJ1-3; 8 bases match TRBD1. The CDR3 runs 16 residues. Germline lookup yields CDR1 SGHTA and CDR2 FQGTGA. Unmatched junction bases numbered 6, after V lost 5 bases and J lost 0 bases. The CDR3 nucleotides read TGTGCCAGCAGCGAACAGGGGGTCGGCTCTGGAAACACCATATATTTT. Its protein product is CASSEQGVGSGNTIYF.

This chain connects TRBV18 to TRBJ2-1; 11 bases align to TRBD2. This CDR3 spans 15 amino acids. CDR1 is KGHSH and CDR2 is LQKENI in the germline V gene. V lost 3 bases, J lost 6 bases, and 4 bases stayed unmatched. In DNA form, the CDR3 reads TGTGCCAGCTCACCTGGACTAGCGGGCATCAATGAGCAGTTCTTC. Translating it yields CASSPGLAGINEQFF.

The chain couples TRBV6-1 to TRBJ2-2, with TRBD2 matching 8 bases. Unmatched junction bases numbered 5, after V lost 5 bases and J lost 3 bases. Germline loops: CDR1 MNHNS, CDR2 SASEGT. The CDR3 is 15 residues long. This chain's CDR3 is CASSPREGYTGELFF. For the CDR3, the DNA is TGTGCCAGCAGTCCCCGGGAGGGCTACACCGGGGAGCTGTTTTTT.

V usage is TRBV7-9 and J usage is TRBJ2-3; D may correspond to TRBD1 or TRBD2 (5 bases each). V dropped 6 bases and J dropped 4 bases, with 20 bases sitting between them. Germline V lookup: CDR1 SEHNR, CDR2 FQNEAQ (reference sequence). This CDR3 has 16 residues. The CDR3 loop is CASSRSGTILPDTQYF. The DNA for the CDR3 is TGTGCCAGCAGTCGCTCCGGGACCATCCTTCCAGATACGCAGTATTTT.

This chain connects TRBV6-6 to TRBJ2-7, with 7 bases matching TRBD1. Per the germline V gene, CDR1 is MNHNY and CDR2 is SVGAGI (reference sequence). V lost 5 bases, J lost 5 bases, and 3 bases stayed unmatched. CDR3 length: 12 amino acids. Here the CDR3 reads CASSPQGDEQYF. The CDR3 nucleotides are TGTGCCAGCAGTCCCCAGGGGGACGAGCAGTACTTC.

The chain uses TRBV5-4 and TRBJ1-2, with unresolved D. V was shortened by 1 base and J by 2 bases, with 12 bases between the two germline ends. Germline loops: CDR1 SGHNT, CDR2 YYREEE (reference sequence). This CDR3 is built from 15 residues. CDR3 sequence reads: CASSLRQNLNYGYTF. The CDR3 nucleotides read TGTGCCAGCAGCTTGAGGCAGAACCTAAACTATGGCTACACCTTC.

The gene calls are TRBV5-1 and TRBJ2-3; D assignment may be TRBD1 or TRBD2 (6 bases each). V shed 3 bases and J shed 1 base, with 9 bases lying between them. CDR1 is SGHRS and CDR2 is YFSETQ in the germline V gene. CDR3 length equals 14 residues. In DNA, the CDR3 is TGCGCCAGCAGCTGGGGGGCAGGCACAGATACGCAGTATTTT. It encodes CASSWGAGTDTQYF. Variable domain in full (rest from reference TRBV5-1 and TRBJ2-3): KAGVTQTPRYLIKTRGQQVTLSCSPISGHRSVSWYQQTPGQGLQFLFEYFSETQRNKGNFPGRFSGRQFSNSRSEMNVSTLELGDSALYLCASSWGAGTDTQYFGPGTRLTVL.